This T cell receptor (beta chain) stems from a study of OX40 agonist ivuxolimab in advanced cancers. Study-level information: Ivuxolimab doses were 0.01, 0.1, 0.3, 1.5, 3 or 10 mg/kg every 2 weeks. General study findings and limits: Expanded peripheral T-cell antigen specificity went undetermined. Averaging showed that CD8+ T cells had more expanded clones than CD4+ did.

Comment on this clone: Antigen: not known.

Using immunoSEQ multiplex PCR, the repertoire was profiled, and TCRdb retains in-frame clones only, with some absent. The sample has tens of thousands of clones, 65% to 75% seen once. Patients with autoimmune history or systemic immunosuppression were excluded. Germline V lookup: CDR1 SGDLS, CDR2 YYNGEE. Trimming left V 2 bases short and J 5 bases short, with 3 bases between. The CDR3 is 11 residues long. The sequencing used CD4+ or CD8+ T cells sorted from blood, collected in a trial of the OX40 agonist ivuxolimab. The rearrangement uses TRBV9 and TRBJ2-3; D gene uncertain. The sequence came from an adult with an advanced solid tumor such as melanoma, head and neck, liver or kidney cancer. CDR3 sequence: CASSVGDTQYF. In DNA, the CDR3 is TGTGCCAGCAGCGTGGGAGATACGCAGTATTTT.